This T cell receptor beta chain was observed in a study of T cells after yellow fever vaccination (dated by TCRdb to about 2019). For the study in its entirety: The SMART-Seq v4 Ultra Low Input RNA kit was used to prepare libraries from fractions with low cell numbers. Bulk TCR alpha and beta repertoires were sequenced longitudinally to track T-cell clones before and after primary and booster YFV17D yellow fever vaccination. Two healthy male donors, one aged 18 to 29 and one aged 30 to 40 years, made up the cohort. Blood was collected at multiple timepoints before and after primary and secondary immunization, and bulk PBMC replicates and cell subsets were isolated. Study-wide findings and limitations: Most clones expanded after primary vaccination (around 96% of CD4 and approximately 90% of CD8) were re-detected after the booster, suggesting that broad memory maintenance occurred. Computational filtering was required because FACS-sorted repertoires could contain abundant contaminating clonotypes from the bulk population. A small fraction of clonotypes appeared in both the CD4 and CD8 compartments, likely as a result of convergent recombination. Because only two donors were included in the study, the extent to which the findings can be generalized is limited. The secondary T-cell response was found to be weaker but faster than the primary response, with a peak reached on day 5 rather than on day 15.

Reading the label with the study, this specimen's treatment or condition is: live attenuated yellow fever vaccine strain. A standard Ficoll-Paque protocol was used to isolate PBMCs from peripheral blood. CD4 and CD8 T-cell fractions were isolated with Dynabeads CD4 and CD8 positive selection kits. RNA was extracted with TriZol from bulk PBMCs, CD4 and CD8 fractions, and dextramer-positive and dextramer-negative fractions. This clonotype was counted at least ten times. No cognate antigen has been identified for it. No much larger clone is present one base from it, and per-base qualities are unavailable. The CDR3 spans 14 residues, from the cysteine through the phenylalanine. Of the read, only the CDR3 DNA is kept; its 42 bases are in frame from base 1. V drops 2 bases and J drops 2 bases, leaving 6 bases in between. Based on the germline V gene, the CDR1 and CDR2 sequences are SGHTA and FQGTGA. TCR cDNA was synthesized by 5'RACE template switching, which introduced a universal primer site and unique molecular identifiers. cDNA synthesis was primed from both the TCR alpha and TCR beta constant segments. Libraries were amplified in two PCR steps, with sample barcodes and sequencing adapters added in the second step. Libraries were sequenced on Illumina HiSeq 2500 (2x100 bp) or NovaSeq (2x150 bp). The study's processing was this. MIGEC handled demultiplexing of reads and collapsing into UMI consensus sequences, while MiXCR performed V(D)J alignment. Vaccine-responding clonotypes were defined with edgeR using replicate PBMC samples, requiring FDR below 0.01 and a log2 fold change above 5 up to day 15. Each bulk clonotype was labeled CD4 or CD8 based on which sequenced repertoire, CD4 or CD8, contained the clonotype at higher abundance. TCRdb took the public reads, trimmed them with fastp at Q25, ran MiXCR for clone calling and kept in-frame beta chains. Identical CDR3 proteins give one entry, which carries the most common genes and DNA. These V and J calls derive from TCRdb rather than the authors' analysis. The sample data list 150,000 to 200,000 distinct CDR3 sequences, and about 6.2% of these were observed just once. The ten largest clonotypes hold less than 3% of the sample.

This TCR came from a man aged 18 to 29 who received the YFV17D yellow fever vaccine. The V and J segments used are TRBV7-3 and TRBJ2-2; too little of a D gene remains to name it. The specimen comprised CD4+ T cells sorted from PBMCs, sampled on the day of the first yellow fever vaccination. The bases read TGTGCCAGCAGCTTACAGAGAAACACCGGGGAGCTGTTTTTT. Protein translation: CASSLQRNTGELFF.